The entry below gives a single T cell receptor beta chain sequence along with its context. This CDR3 is also generated by other DNA sequences in the sample. Those who participated ranged in age from 18 to 89 years and resided in about two dozen US areas. The sample comes from a study of blood T cell repertoires in COVID-19. Repertoires were generated with immunoSEQ multiplex PCR, while TCRdb's copy carries only in-frame clones and drops some. The sample has about 220,000 clones; about 88% are singletons. The CDR3 consists of 11 residues. V gave up 6 bases and J gave up 5 bases, with 6 bases separating them.

The specimen was PBMCs or T cells enriched from blood (not recorded which). The J gene is TRBJ2-3, the V gene TRBV12-3 or TRBV12-4, with no clear D. This sequence originates from a woman between 25 and 40 years old who had recovered from COVID-19. CDR3 amino acids: CASSPRDTQYF. The DNA for the CDR3 is TGTGCCAGCAGCCCCCGAGATACGCAGTATTTT.